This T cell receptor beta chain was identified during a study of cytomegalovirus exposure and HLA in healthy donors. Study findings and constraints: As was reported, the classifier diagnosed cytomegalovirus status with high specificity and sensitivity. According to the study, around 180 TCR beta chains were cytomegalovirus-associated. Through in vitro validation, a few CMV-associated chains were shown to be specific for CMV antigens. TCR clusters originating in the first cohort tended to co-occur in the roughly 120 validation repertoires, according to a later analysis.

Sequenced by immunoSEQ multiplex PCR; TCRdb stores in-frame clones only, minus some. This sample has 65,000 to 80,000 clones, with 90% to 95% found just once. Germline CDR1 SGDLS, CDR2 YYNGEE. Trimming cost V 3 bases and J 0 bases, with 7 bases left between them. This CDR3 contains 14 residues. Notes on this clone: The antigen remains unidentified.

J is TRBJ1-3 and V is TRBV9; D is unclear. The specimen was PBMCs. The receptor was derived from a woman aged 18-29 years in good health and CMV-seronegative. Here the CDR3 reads CASSDLSSGNTIYF. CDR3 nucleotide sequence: TGTGCCAGCAGCGACTTGAGCTCTGGAAACACCATATATTTT.